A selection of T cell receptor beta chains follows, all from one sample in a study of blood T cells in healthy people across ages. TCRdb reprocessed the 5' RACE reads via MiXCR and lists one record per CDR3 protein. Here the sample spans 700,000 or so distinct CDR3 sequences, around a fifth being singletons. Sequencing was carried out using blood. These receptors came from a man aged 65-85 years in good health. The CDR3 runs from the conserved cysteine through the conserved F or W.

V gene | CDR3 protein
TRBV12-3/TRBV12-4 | CASSGDRLDYTF
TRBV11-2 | CASSRTSGSQTQYF
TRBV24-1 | CATSDSVGAYNEQFF
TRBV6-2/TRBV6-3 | CASSSRFYGYTF
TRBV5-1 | CASSGGQANYGYTF
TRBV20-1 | CSARDVRGIDGYTF
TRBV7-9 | CASSSLWGGSEQYF
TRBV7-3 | CASSARTSGDNEQFF
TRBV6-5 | CATCLMAAKNIQYF
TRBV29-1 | CSVASLTGVNTEAFF
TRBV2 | CASRLNLLQFSTDTQYF